Listed here are 27 T cell receptor beta chains from one sample, sequenced in a study of T cells in Graves' hyperthyroidism and ophthalmopathy. RNA transcripts were the template for amplifying TCR beta CDR3 regions. Primed by the HTBI set, a first-round RT-PCR was run on the TCR CDR3. One entry per CDR3 protein, called by TCRdb with MiXCR from the multiplex PCR reads. The sample gives approximately 300,000 distinct CDR3 sequences, approximately 18% of which show up once; about two fifths is in the top ten. Specimen: blood. These receptors originate from a man between 45 and 60 years old with Graves' ophthalmopathy.

There are many counts of this clonotype. The rearrangement links TRBV11-2 to TRBJ2-2; D perhaps matches TRBD2 (5 bases). The CDR3 is 15 amino acids. The germline CDR1 and CDR2 sequences are SGHAT and FQNNGV. Between the trimmed V and J ends, which lost 5 bases and 7 bases, there was a span of 17 bases. The CDR3 is CASSVRVGSFGELFF. The DNA of the CDR3 is TGTGCCAGCAGCGTGAGGGTCGGATCCTTCGGGGAGCTGTTTTTT.

The genes are TRBV12-3 or TRBV12-4 and TRBJ2-7; 10 bases agree with TRBD2. The V and J ends lost 6 bases and 4 bases, in that order; junction bases with no gene match: 3. This CDR3 region has 13 residues. The CDR3 nucleotides read TGTGCCAGCAGCCGTAGCGGGAGGTACGAGCAGTACTTC. Its protein is CASSRSGRYEQYF.

The chain links TRBV30 to TRBJ2-7; 9 bases match TRBD2. Trimming took 3 bases from V and 1 from J; bases not matched to a gene: 4. Germline CDR1 is GTSNPN and CDR2 is SVGIG (reference sequence). The CDR3 is 14 residues long. The CDR3 protein is CAWRLAGLSYEQYF. The CDR3 DNA is TGTGCCTGGAGGCTAGCGGGGCTATCCTACGAGCAGTACTTC.

The chain has TRBV29-1 and TRBJ2-3; 9 bases match TRBD2. CDR3 size: 19 residues. The germline V gene has CDR1 SQVTM and CDR2 ANQGSEA. Trimming removed 0 bases from V and 2 bases from J; junction bases left unmatched: 15. CDR3 protein: CSVEELGVAGERYTDTQYF. The CDR3 nucleotides read TGCAGCGTTGAAGAATTGGGGGTAGCGGGAGAGCGGTACACAGATACGCAGTATTTT.

V usage is TRBV27 and J usage is TRBJ2-5; TRBD1 agrees at 9 bases. The CDR3 is 15 amino acids. CDR1 is MNHEY, CDR2 SMNVEV, per germline (reference sequence). V was clipped by 5 bases and J by 7 bases; unmatched bases: 11. The DNA of the CDR3 is TGTGCCAGCAGTACCAGGACAGGGGCCAGTGTGACCCAGTACTTC. The encoded protein is CASSTRTGASVTQYF.

This clonotype was recorded many times. V gene TRBV27 combines with J gene TRBJ2-7; either TRBD1 or TRBD2 may fit D (6 bases each). Germline CDR1 MNHEY, CDR2 SMNVEV (reference sequence). CDR3 length: 16 residues. The V end was cut by 2 bases, the J end by 6 bases, with 20 bases between. The CDR3 sequence: CASSLRGATRMGEQYF. CDR3 coding DNA: TGTGCCAGCAGTTTAAGGGGGGCGACTAGAATGGGCGAGCAGTACTTC.

Many counts were recorded for this clonotype. This rearrangement joins TRBV29-1 to TRBJ1-1; maybe TRBD1 (5 bases). V dropped 6 bases and J dropped 5 bases, with 13 bases sitting between them. CDR1 SQVTM and CDR2 ANQGSEA come from the germline V gene. CDR3 size: 12 residues. DNA for the CDR3: TGCAGCGTGATGCAGGGAGAAACTGAAGCTTTCTTT. Its translation is CSVMQGETEAFF.

This clonotype has ten or more counts. Compared with germline, one end of the junction differs, possibly owing to a read error. The chain joins TRBV18 to TRBJ2-7, with D possibly being TRBD1 or TRBD2 (5 bases each). Germline V gene lookup returns CDR1 KGHSH and CDR2 LQKENI. The CDR3 runs to 12 residues. The DNA for the CDR3 is TGTGCCAGCACACCAGGGAGTAACGAGCAGTACTTC. Translated, it gives CASTPGSNEQYF.

This clonotype was seen many times. The V gene is TRBV5-1, the J gene TRBJ2-7; 8 bases match TRBD2. The germline V gene encodes CDR1 SGHRS and CDR2 YFSETQ. Trimming at V came to 4 bases and at J to 6 bases, leaving 18 bases not matched to a gene. This CDR3 is 17 amino acids long. CDR3 DNA sequence: TGCGCCAGCAGCCATGACCGTACTAGCGGTTTATCGCTCGAGCAGTACTTC. Translated: CASSHDRTSGLSLEQYF.

The rearrangement links TRBV25-1 to TRBJ1-1; 10 positions agree with TRBD1. The germline V gene encodes CDR1 MGHDK and CDR2 SYGVNS. Germline trimming cut 6 bases from V and 4 bases from J; bases unmatched to any gene: 8. This CDR3 has 15 amino acids. CDR3 sequence (DNA): TGTGCCAGCAGAATACCTGGACAGGGGGGCACTGAAGCTTTCTTT. Translating it yields CASRIPGQGGTEAFF.

The chain carries TRBV18 and TRBJ2-2; D possibly matches TRBD1 or TRBD2 (5 bases each). The CDR3 runs 15 residues. The V and J ends lost 4 bases and 6 bases respectively, with 15 bases between them. Germline-derived CDR1 and CDR2 are KGHSH and LQKENI. CDR3 nucleotides: TGTGCCAGCTCACAAACCGGGGCCCTGGCCGGGGAGCTGTTTTTT. Protein: CASSQTGALAGELFF.

This chain joins TRBV6-1 and TRBJ1-4; D possibly corresponds to TRBD1 (5 bases). Trimming left V 1 base short and J 8 bases short, with 11 bases between. Germline-derived CDR1 and CDR2 are MNHNS and SASEGT. The CDR3 has 14 amino acids. In DNA, the CDR3 is TGTGCCAGCAGTGAAGGCCCGGGGGGGGAAAAACTGTTTTTT. Amino acid sequence: CASSEGPGGEKLFF.

This clonotype was observed a few times. The rearrangement uses TRBV28 and TRBJ2-7; D is perhaps TRBD2 (5 bases). The CDR3 contains 14 residues. Germline CDR1 reads MDHEN; CDR2 reads SYDVKM. The V end lost 5 bases, the J end lost 2 bases, and 13 bases lay between the germline ends. The CDR3 sequence is CASSPPRLPYEQYF. The CDR3, as DNA: TGTGCCAGCAGTCCCCCCAGACTACCCTACGAGCAGTACTTC.

The table lists this clonotype with many counts. The chain has TRBV6-2 or TRBV6-3 and TRBJ2-1, with 9 bases matching TRBD2. Germline V gene sequence: CDR1 MNHEY, CDR2 SVGEGT. The CDR3 is 17 residues long. V shed 4 bases and J 0 bases; nucleotides not matched to a gene: 7. Here the CDR3 reads CASSSRGRGPSYNEQFF. The DNA for the CDR3 is TGTGCCAGCAGTTCCCGCGGGAGGGGACCCTCCTACAATGAGCAGTTCTTC.

This chain connects TRBV6-1 to TRBJ2-1, with 11 bases that match TRBD2. Trimming cost V 5 bases and J 8 bases; bases outside gene matches: 11. From germline, CDR1 is MNHNS and CDR2 SASEGT. The length of the CDR3 is 16 residues. The CDR3 region has the DNA TGTGCCAGCAGTCCCCTTGCTAGCGGGAGGATTGATGAGCAGTTCTTC. Its protein product is CASSPLASGRIDEQFF.

This chain links TRBV5-4 with TRBJ2-2, with D unresolved. Trimming took 5 bases from V and 6 from J, leaving 8 bases between them. CDR1 is SGHNT and CDR2 is YYREEE in the germline V gene (reference sequence). CDR3 length: 12 amino acids. The CDR3 DNA is TGTGCCAGCAGTAGTTGGGCCGGGGAGCTGTTTTTT. Protein product: CASSSWAGELFF.

The gene calls are TRBV7-9 and TRBJ1-1; unclear D gene. The CDR3 contains 14 residues. The V gene lost 1 base and the J gene lost 5 bases, with 11 bases spanning the gap. Germline CDR1 is SEHNR and CDR2 is FQNEAQ (reference sequence). The DNA of the CDR3 is TGTGCCAGCAGCTTAGAGTTGGTTTTGACTGAAGCTTTCTTT. Amino acids: CASSLELVLTEAFF.

Ten or more counts support this clonotype. V and J are TRBV7-2 and TRBJ2-3; D call uncertain. Trimming took off 3 bases at V and 7 bases at J, with 8 bases between the two ends. Germline lookup yields CDR1 SGHTA and CDR2 FQGNSA. The CDR3 runs 12 residues. DNA for the CDR3: TGTGCCAGCAGCTTGCAGAGGAATACGCAGTATTTT. Encoded protein: CASSLQRNTQYF.

The V call is TRBV20-1, the J call TRBJ2-1; D unclear. CDR3 length: 10 residues. The ends were cut back, 3 bases at V and 12 bases at J, with 9 bases in the middle. CDR1 and CDR2 (germline): DFQATT, SNEGSKA (reference sequence). The DNA for the CDR3 is TGCAGTGCTAGGGGCTTCGGGCAGTTCTTC. Translation: CSARGFGQFF.

The chain carries TRBV6-2 or TRBV6-3 and TRBJ2-7, with a weak D call TRBD2 (5 bases). The CDR3 is made up of 13 amino acids. The germline V gene encodes CDR1 MNHEY and CDR2 SVGEGT. Trimming pared 6 bases from V and 2 bases from J, leaving 11 bases between. CDR3 in DNA: TGTGCCAGCAGCCCAACTAGGCCCTACGAGCAGTACTTC. Translated: CASSPTRPYEQYF.

Many counts were recorded for this clonotype. The chain joins TRBV11-3 to TRBJ2-2; weak D call: TRBD1 (6 bases). CDR3 length: 14 amino acids. V gave up 3 bases and J gave up 6 bases, with 11 bases separating them. Germline V CDR1 and CDR2: SGHNT, YENEEA. The CDR3 DNA reads as TGTGCCAGCAGCTTGGAGTCAGGGGCCGGGGAGCTGTTTTTT. This codes for CASSLESGAGELFF.

This clonotype was observed at least ten times. Relative to the germline gene, one junction end is altered; a read error may explain this. The chain is built from TRBV28 and TRBJ2-4; 11 nucleotides align to TRBD2. The CDR3 runs 17 residues. Germline CDR1 and CDR2: MDHEN and SYDVKM. This chain's CDR3 is CASSLGVSGRAINIQYF. In DNA form, the CDR3 reads TGTGCCAGCAGTTTAGGGGTTAGCGGGAGGGCCATAAACATTCAGTACTTC.

In its sample, this clonotype was seen a few times. The chain employs TRBV27 and TRBJ2-7, with 7 bases fitting TRBD1. CDR1 is MNHEY, CDR2 SMNVEV, per germline (reference sequence). This CDR3 has 15 amino acids. Losses at the gene ends were 6 bases for V and 3 bases for J; bases not matched to a gene: 11. DNA for the CDR3: TGTGCCAGCAGCCCCCAAGGGGGCGATATCTACGAGCAGTACTTC. It yields the protein CASSPQGGDIYEQYF.

V is TRBV9 and J is TRBJ2-3; D uncertain. The germline gives CDR1 SGDLS, CDR2 YYNGEE. The germline V and J ends were trimmed by 0 bases and 8 bases, with 10 bases remaining between them. CDR3 length: 13 amino acids. The CDR3 DNA is TGTGCCAGCAGCGTAGTGAGTGACTCTACGCAGTATTTT. This sequence encodes CASSVVSDSTQYF.

With regard to this clonotype: It may be a read error: a sequence one base away is much more abundant. The chain couples TRBV7-8 to TRBJ2-1; D may match TRBD1 or TRBD2 (5 bases each). Trimming pared 5 bases from V and 0 bases from J, leaving 17 bases between. The CDR3 runs 17 residues. Germline CDR1 is SGHVS and CDR2 is FQNEAQ. CDR3 nucleotide sequence: TGTGCCAGCAGCCCCGATAGTGGGACCTACTCCTACAATGAGCAGTTCTTC. Its protein product is CASSPDSGTYSYNEQFF.

This clonotype was counted many times. In DNA form, the CDR3 reads TGCGCCAGCAGCGCCAGACGGGGCGGGGACACTGAAGCTTTCTTT. Translated, it gives CASSARRGGDTEAFF. The chain has TRBV5-1 and TRBJ1-1, with D perhaps TRBD1 (5 bases). The germline CDR1 and CDR2 sequences are SGHRS and YFSETQ. The CDR3 contains 15 residues. V was trimmed by 4 bases and J by 3 bases, leaving 16 bases between them.

This clonotype was counted ten times or more. The CDR3 nucleotides are TGTGCCAGCAGTCGGGGGACGGCCTATGGCTACACCTTC. Translation: CASSRGTAYGYTF. The V gene is TRBV6-1, the J gene TRBJ1-2; D perhaps matches TRBD1 (5 bases). Germline loops: CDR1 MNHNS, CDR2 SASEGT. The germline V and J ends were trimmed by 5 bases and 4 bases, with 11 bases remaining between them. The length of the CDR3 is 13 residues.